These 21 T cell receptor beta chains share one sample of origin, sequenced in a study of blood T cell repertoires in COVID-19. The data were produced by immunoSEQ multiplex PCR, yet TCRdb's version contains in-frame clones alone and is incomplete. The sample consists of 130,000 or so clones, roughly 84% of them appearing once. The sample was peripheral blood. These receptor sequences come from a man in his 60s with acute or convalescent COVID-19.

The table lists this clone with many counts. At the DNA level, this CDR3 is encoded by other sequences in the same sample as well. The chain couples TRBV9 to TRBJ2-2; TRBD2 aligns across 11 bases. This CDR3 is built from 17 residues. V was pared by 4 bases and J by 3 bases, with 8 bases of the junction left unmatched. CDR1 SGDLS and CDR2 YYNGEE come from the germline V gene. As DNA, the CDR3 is TGTGCCAGCAGCATTATAGCGGGAGGGCCGGACACCGGGGAGCTGTTTTTT. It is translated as CASSIIAGGPDTGELFF.

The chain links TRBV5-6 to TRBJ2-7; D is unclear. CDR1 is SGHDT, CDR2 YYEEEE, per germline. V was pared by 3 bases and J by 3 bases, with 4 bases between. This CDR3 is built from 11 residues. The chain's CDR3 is CASSSNYEQYF. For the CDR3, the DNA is TGTGCCAGCAGCTCCAACTACGAGCAGTACTTC.

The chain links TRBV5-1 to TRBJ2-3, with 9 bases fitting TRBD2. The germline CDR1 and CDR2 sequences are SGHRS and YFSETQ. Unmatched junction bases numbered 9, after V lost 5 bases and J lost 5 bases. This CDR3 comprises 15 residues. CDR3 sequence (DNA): TGCGCCAGCAGACCAGTTGCGGGAGGGTTAGATACGCAGTATTTT. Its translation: CASRPVAGGLDTQYF.

Here the CDR3 DNA reads TGTGCCACCAGTGATTTGATACAGGGGTTTGACACCATATATTTT. Translation gives CATSDLIQGFDTIYF. The V gene is TRBV24-1, the J gene TRBJ1-3; TRBD1 agrees at 7 bases. Germline CDR1 is KGHDR and CDR2 is SFDVKD. The CDR3 extends over 15 amino acids. J was trimmed by 8 bases and V by 0 bases; bases with no gene match: 6.

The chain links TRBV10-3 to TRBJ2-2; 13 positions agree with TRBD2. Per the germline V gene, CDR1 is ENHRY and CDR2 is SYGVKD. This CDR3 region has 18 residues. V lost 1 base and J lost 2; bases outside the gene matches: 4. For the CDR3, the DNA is TGTGCCATCAGTGAGTTAGGACTAGCGGGAGCTAACACCGGGGAGCTGTTTTTT. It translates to CAISELGLAGANTGELFF.

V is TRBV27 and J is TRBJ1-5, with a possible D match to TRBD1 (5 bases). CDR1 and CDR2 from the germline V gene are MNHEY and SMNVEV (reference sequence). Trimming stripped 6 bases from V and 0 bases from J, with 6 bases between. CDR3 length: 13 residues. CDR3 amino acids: CASSQGSNQPQHF. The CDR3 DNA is TGTGCCAGCAGCCAGGGTAGCAATCAGCCCCAGCATTTT.

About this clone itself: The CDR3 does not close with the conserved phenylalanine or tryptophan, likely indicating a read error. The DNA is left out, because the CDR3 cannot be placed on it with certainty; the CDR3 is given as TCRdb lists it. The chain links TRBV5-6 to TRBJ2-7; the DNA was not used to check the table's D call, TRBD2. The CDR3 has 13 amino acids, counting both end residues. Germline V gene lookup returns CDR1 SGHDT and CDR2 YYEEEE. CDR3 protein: CASSFGREAWEAL.

CDR3: CASSGSRNTEAFF. For the CDR3, the DNA is TGTGCCAGCAGTGGTTCGAGGAACACTGAAGCTTTCTTT. The rearrangement links TRBV6-4 to TRBJ1-1; D is uncertain. The CDR3 spans 13 residues. The germline gives CDR1 MRHNA, CDR2 SNTAGT. Trimming removed 4 bases at V and 1 base at J, with 7 bases between.

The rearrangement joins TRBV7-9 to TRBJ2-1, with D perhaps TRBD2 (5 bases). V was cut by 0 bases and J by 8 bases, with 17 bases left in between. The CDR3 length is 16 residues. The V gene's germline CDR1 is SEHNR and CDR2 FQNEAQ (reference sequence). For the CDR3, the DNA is TGTGCCAGCAGCTTAGCAACTACTAGTACGGGCGATGAGCAGTTCTTC. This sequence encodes CASSLATTSTGDEQFF.

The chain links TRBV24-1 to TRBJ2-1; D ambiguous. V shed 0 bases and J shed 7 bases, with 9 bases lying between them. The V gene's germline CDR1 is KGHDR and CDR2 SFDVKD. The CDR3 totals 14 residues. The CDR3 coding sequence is TGTGCCACCAGTGATTTGCCTCAGGATAATGAGCAGTTCTTC. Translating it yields CATSDLPQDNEQFF.

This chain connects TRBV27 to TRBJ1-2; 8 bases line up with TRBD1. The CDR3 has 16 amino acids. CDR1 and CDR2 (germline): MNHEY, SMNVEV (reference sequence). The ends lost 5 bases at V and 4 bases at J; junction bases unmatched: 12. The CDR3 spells CASSPNLGQGFYGYTF. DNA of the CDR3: TGTGCCAGCAGTCCGAATTTAGGACAGGGATTCTATGGCTACACCTTC.

The DNA for the CDR3 is TGCGCCAGCAGCCGAAGACAGGGTAAGACTGAAGCTTTCTTT. Its protein is CASSRRQGKTEAFF. The V call is TRBV5-1, the J call TRBJ1-1, with TRBD1 identical over 7 bases. The V gene end was trimmed by 4 bases and the J gene end by 5 bases; junction bases not matched to a gene: 8. Germline V lookup: CDR1 SGHRS, CDR2 YFSETQ. This CDR3 spans 14 amino acids.

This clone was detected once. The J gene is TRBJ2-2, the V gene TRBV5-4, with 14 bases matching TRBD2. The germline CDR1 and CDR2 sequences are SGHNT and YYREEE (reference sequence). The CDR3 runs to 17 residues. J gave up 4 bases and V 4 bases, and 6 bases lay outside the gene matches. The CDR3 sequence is CASSTGTSGGVTGELFF. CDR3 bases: TGTGCCAGCAGCACAGGGACTAGCGGGGGCGTCACCGGGGAGCTGTTTTTT.

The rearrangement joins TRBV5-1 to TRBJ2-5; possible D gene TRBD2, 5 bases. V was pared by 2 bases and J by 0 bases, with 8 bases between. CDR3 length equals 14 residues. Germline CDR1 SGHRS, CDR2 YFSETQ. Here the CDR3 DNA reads TGCGCCAGCAGCTTCAAACTAGACCAAGAGACCCAGTACTTC. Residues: CASSFKLDQETQYF. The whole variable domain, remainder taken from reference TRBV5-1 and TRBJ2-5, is KAGVTQTPRYLIKTRGQQVTLSCSPISGHRSVSWYQQTPGQGLQFLFEYFSETQRNKGNFPGRFSGRQFSNSRSEMNVSTLELGDSALYLCASSFKLDQETQYFGPGTRLLVL.

CDR3 amino acids: CASSQGPTASTDTQYF. In DNA form, the CDR3 reads TGTGCCAGCAGCCAAGGCCCTACCGCTAGCACAGATACGCAGTATTTT. This sequence joins TRBV4-2 and TRBJ2-3; D gene ambiguous. This CDR3 is 16 amino acids long. The ends were cut back, 1 base at V and 0 bases at J, with 11 bases in the middle. Germline lookup yields CDR1 LGHNA and CDR2 YNFKEQ.

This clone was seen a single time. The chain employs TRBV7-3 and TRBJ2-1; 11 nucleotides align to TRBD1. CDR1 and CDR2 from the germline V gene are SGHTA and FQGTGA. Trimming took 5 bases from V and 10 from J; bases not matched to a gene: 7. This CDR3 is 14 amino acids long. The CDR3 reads CASSTGQGVGEQFF. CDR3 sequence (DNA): TGTGCCAGCAGCACGGGACAGGGGGTCGGAGAGCAGTTCTTC.

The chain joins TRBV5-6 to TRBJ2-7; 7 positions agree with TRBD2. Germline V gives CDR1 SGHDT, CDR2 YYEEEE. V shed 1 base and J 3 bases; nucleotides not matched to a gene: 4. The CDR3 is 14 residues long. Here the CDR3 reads CASSLNGLGYEQYF. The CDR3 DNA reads TGTGCCAGCAGCTTGAATGGACTAGGCTACGAGCAGTACTTC.

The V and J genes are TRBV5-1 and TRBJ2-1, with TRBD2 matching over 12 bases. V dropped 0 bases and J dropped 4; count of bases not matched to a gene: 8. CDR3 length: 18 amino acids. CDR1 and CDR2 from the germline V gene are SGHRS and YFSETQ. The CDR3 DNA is TGCGCCAGCAGCTTGGTGCTAGCGGGAGGGCCGACGTACAATGAGCAGTTCTTC. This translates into CASSLVLAGGPTYNEQFF. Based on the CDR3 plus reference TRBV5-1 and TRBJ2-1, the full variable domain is KAGVTQTPRYLIKTRGQQVTLSCSPISGHRSVSWYQQTPGQGLQFLFEYFSETQRNKGNFPGRFSGRQFSNSRSEMNVSTLELGDSALYLCASSLVLAGGPTYNEQFFGPGTRLTVL.

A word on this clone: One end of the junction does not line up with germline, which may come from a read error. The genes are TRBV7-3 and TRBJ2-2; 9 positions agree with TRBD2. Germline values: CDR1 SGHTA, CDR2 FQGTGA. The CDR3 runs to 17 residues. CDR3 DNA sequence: TGCGCCACCCGCGCTCTCGCGGGGGGGCCGGACACCGGGGAGCTGTTTTTT. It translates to CATRALAGGPDTGELFF.

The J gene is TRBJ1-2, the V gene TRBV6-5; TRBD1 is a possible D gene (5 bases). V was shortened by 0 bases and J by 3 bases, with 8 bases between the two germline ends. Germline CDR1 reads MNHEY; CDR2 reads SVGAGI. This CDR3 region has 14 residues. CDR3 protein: CASSYSKGDYGYTF. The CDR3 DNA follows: TGTGCCAGCAGTTACTCGAAAGGGGACTATGGCTACACCTTC.

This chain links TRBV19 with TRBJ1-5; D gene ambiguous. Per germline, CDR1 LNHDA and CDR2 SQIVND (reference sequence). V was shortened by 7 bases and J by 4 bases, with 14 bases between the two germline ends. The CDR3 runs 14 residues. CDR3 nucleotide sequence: TGTGCCAGTACCCCCCTGGGAGGGAATCAGCCCCAGCATTTT. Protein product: CASTPLGGNQPQHF. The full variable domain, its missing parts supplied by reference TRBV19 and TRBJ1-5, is DGGITQSPKYLFRKEGQNVTLSCEQNLNHDAMYWYRQDPGQGLRLIYYSQIVNDFQKGDIAEGYSVSREKKESFPLTVTSAQKNPTAFYLCASTPLGGNQPQHFGDGTRLSIL.